This T cell receptor beta chain was sequenced in a study of PD-1 blockade in classical Hodgkin lymphoma. Study-wide findings and caveats: The authors have not defined what causes the repertoire differences, possibly disease activity or prior therapy. Reports described newly diagnosed patients as having lower baseline TCR diversity than healthy donors.

A remark on this clone: Antigen unknown.

Documented time point: newly diagnosed, previously untreated cHL patient sample. The method was immunoSEQ multiplex PCR; TCRdb's version includes in-frame clones alone and lacks a portion of them. The top ten hold around 3.8% of the sample, which has some 27,000 clones, approximately 90% seen once. Germline values: CDR1 MNHEY, CDR2 SVGAGI. V lost 5 bases and J 4 bases, leaving 9 bases between the germline ends. The CDR3 consists of 13 residues. Sequencing was performed on peripheral blood mononuclear cells (PBMCs). The J gene is TRBJ1-5, the V gene TRBV6-5, with D unclear. The receptor comes from a human donor with classical Hodgkin lymphoma. The CDR3 here is CASSLHLNQPQHF. Here the CDR3 DNA reads TGTGCCAGCAGTCTACACCTAAATCAGCCCCAGCATTTT.